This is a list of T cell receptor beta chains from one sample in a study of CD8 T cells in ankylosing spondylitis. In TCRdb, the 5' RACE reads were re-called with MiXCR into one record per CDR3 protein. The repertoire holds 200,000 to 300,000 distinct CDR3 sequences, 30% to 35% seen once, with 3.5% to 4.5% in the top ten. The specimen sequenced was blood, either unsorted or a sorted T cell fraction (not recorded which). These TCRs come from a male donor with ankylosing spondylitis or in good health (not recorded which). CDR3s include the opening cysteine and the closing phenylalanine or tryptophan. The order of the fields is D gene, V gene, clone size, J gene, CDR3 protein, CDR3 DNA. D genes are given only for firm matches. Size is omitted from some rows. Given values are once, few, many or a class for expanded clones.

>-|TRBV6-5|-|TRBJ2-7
CASSYYGTEQYF
TGTGCCAGCAGTTACTACGGGACAGAGCAGTACTTC
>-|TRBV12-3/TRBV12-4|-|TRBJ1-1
CASSSAEAFF
TGTGCCAGCAGTTCCGCTGAAGCCTTCTTT
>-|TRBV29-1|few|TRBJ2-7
CSVASTGEAEQYF
TGCAGCGTTGCTTCTACAGGGGAGGCCGAGCAGTACTTC
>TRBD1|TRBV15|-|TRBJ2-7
CATEKTGGYEQYF
TGTGCCACCGAAAAGACAGGGGGCTACGAGCAGTACTTC
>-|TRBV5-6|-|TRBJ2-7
CASSLFNEQYF
TGTGCCAGCAGCTTATTTAACGAGCAGTACTTC
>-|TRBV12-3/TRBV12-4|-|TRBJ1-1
CASSTMNTEAFF
TGTGCCAGCAGCACCATGAACACTGAAGCTTTCTTT
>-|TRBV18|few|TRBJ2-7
CASSPDLYEQYF
TGTGCCAGCTCACCGGACTTGTACGAGCAGTACTTC
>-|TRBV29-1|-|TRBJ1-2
CSVEGGAAQYGYTF
TGCAGCGTTGAAGGAGGGGCAGCGCAGTATGGCTACACCTTC
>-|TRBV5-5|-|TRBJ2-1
CASSLVGQEQFF
TGTGCCAGCAGCTTGGTAGGTCAGGAGCAGTTCTTC
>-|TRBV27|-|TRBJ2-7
CASSLSIQGSYEQYF
TGTGCCAGCAGTTTATCCATTCAGGGGTCCTACGAGCAGTACTTC
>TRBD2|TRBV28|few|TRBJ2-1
CASSPSGGAGAYNEQFF
TGTGCCAGCAGTCCCAGCGGGGGGGCCGGGGCCTACAATGAGCAGTTCTTC
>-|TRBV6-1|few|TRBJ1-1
CASTRDSVNTEAFF
TGTGCCAGCACCCGGGATTCGGTGAACACTGAAGCTTTCTTT
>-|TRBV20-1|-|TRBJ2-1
CSAPGMRADEQFF
TGCAGTGCACCTGGTATGAGGGCTGATGAGCAGTTCTTC
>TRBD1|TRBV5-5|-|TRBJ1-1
CASSPETGAEAFF
TGTGCCAGCAGCCCCGAGACAGGGGCTGAAGCTTTCTTT
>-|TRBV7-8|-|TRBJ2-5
CASRRDFQETQYF
TGTGCCAGCAGGCGGGACTTCCAAGAGACCCAGTACTTC
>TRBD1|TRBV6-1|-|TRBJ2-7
CASKRTGVDSYEQYF
TGTGCCAGCAAAAGGACAGGGGTGGACTCCTACGAGCAGTACTTC
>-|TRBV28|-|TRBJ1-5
CASSSGNSNQPQHF
TGTGCCAGCAGTTCGGGGAATAGCAATCAGCCCCAGCATTTT
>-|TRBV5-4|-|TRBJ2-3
CASSFRGQTDTQYF
TGTGCCAGCAGCTTTAGGGGTCAGACAGATACGCAGTATTTT
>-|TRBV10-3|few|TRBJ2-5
CAIRAEPTDGTQYF
TGTGCCATCAGGGCTGAGCCCACCGACGGGACCCAGTACTTC
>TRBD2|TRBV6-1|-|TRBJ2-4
CASSRTRVKNIQYF
TGTGCCAGCAGCCGGACTAGGGTCAAAAACATTCAGTACTTC
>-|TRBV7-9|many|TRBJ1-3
CASSLVRTGHSGNTIYF
TGTGCCAGCAGCTTAGTACGGACGGGGCACTCTGGAAACACCATATATTTT
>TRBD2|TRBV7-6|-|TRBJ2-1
CASSLRAGGTNEQFF
TGTGCCAGCAGCTTAAGGGCGGGGGGCACCAATGAGCAGTTCTTC
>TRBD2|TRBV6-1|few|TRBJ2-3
CASSEFSGGADTQYF
TGTGCCAGCAGTGAATTTAGCGGGGGGGCAGATACGCAGTATTTT
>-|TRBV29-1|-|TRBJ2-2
CSVEDPSYNTGELFF
TGCAGCGTTGAAGACCCCAGCTATAACACCGGGGAGCTGTTTTTT
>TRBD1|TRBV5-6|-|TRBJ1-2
CASSPRMGTGFDYGYTF
TGTGCCAGCAGCCCCAGGATGGGGACAGGATTTGACTATGGCTACACCTTC
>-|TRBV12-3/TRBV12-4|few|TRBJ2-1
CASSLAGQSYNEQFF
TGTGCCAGCAGTTTAGCCGGACAGTCCTACAATGAGCAGTTCTTC
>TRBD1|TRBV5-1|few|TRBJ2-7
CASGRDREYEQYF
TGCGCCAGCGGCCGGGACAGGGAGTACGAGCAGTACTTC
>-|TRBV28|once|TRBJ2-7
CASSPGRLYEQYF
TGTGCCAGCAGCCCGGGACGATTATACGAGCAGTACTTC
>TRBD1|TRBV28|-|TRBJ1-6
CASSFWTGVGYNSPLHF
TGTGCCAGCAGTTTCTGGACAGGGGTGGGCTATAATTCACCCCTCCACTTT
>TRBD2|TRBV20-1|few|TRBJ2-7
CSARDLSGGTSYEQYF
TGCAGTGCTAGAGATCTTAGCGGGGGGACCTCCTACGAGCAGTACTTC
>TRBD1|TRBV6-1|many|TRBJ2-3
CASSDGTGGPSTDTQYF
TGTGCCAGCAGTGACGGGACAGGGGGCCCAAGCACAGATACGCAGTATTTT
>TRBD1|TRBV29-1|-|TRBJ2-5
CSVTGQAVRETQYF
TGCAGCGTGACCGGACAGGCTGTGCGTGAGACCCAGTACTTC
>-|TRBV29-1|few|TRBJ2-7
CSVGGRAGHYEQYF
TGCAGCGTTGGGGGACGGGCAGGCCATTACGAGCAGTACTTC
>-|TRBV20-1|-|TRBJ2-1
CSASGPPQFF
TGCAGTGCTAGCGGGCCCCCCCAGTTCTTC
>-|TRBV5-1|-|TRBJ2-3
CASSFDGARSTDTQYF
TGCGCCAGCAGCTTTGACGGCGCCCGAAGCACAGATACGCAGTATTTT
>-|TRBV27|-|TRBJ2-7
CASSMGAFYEQYF
TGTGCCAGCAGTATGGGGGCATTCTACGAGCAGTACTTC
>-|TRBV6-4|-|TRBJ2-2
CASSEAADTGELFF
TGTGCCAGCAGTGAAGCGGCAGACACCGGGGAGCTGTTTTTT
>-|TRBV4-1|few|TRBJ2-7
CASSQDLGTTYEQYF
TGCGCCAGCAGCCAAGATCTCGGCACTACCTACGAGCAGTACTTC
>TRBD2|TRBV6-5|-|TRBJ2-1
CASSYIAGDQNNEQFF
TGTGCCAGCAGTTACATAGCGGGGGACCAGAACAATGAGCAGTTCTTC
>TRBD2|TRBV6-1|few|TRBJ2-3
CASSDGAGGFTSTDTQYF
TGTGCCAGCAGTGACGGAGCGGGGGGATTCACTAGCACAGATACGCAGTATTTT
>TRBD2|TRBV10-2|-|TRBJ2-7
CASSERTSGGITYEQYF
TGCGCCAGCAGTGAGCGGACTAGCGGGGGGATTACCTACGAGCAGTACTTC
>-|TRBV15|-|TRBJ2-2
CATSRASGRELFF
TGTGCCACCAGCAGAGCTAGTGGGAGGGAGCTGTTTTTT
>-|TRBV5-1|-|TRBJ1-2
CASSLEGDVGNYGYTF
TGCGCCAGCAGCTTGGAAGGGGACGTGGGGAACTATGGCTACACCTTC
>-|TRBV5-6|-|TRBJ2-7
CASSSRDFPLYEQYF
TGTGCCAGCAGCTCCCGGGACTTCCCGCTCTACGAGCAGTACTTC